The rows below give T cell receptor beta chains drawn from one sample of a study of neoadjuvant anti-PD-1 for oral cavity cancer. Measured with immunoSEQ multiplex PCR; TCRdb has only the in-frame clones, and not every one. The sample holds around 14,000 clones; 65% to 80% are singletons and the top ten take 2.5% to 3%. The input for sequencing was PBMCs, taken before nivolumab (anti-PD-1) treatment. The origin of the receptors is a person aged 35-80 years with oral cavity squamous cell carcinoma. Each CDR3 is given with its conserved first and last residue. Each record gives: clone size, D gene, V gene, J gene, CDR3 protein, CDR3 DNA. A D gene is named only where the DNA matches it firmly. Size is stated for part of the rows, as once, few or many counts, or as a class when the clone is expanded.

>-|-|TRBV27|TRBJ2-2
CASSLLDNRPGTGELFF
TGTGCCAGCAGTTTATTGGACAACCGCCCGGGCACCGGGGAGCTGTTTTTT
>-|-|TRBV5-6|TRBJ1-2
CASSPPPDRPQGYTF
TGTGCCAGCAGCCCACCACCGGACCGCCCTCAAGGCTACACCTTC
>-|-|TRBV12-5|TRBJ1-5
CASGYGPNQPQHF
TGTGCTAGTGGTTACGGACCAAATCAGCCCCAGCATTTT
>few|TRBD2|TRBV10-3|TRBJ2-5
CAISEGGGLTETQYF
TGTGCCATCAGTGAGGGCGGGGGGCTAACGGAGACCCAGTACTTC
>-|-|TRBV9|TRBJ1-3
CASSVDSPPGNTIYF
TGTGCCAGCAGCGTAGACAGTCCCCCTGGAAACACCATATATTTT
>-|-|TRBV13|TRBJ2-7
CASSLAGEDEQYF
TGTGCCAGCAGCTTAGCGGGGGAAGACGAGCAGTACTTC
>-|-|TRBV29-1|TRBJ2-1
CSAGQYSYNEQFF
TGCAGCGCAGGACAGTACTCCTACAATGAGCAGTTCTTC
>few|-|TRBV19|TRBJ1-5
CASSISPEGQPQHF
TGTGCCAGTAGTATAAGCCCAGAAGGTCAGCCCCAGCATTTT
>-|TRBD1|TRBV6-1|TRBJ1-1
CASRGTGTPEAFF
TGTGCCAGCAGGGGGACAGGGACACCCGAAGCTTTCTTT
>-|TRBD2|TRBV5-1|TRBJ2-1
CASSSKGLAGGSSYNEQFF
TGCGCCAGCAGCTCTAAGGGACTAGCGGGAGGGAGCTCCTACAATGAGCAGTTCTTC
>-|-|TRBV30|TRBJ2-3
CAWSVNTHTDTQYF
TGTGCCTGGAGTGTAAATACCCACACAGATACGCAGTATTTT
>once|-|TRBV28|TRBJ1-4
CASSTLGGSNEKLFF
TGTGCCAGCAGTACCTTGGGCGGATCTAATGAAAAACTGTTTTTT
>-|-|TRBV11-2|TRBJ1-5
CASSSLREPHQPQHF
TGTGCCAGCAGCTCTCTCCGGGAGCCCCATCAGCCCCAGCATTTT
>few|-|TRBV6-5|TRBJ1-2
CASSPPGRGYTF
TGTGCCAGCAGTCCCCCGGGCCGTGGCTACACCTTC
>-|TRBD2|TRBV6-1|TRBJ2-3
CASSERPRGDTQYF
TGTGCCAGCAGTGAACGCCCGCGGGGGGATACGCAGTATTTT
>-|TRBD1|TRBV5-1|TRBJ2-3
CASSLTGGSTDTQYF
TGCGCCAGCAGCTTGACAGGGGGAAGCACAGATACGCAGTATTTT
>-|TRBD1|TRBV9|TRBJ1-2
CASSVATGANYGYTF
TGTGCCAGCAGCGTAGCTACAGGGGCAAACTATGGCTACACCTTC
>-|-|TRBV7-3|TRBJ2-7
CASSQTVYEQYF
TGTGCCAGCAGCCAGACTGTCTACGAGCAGTACTTC
>-|-|TRBV5-6|TRBJ2-1
CASSLVGVREQFF
TGTGCCAGCAGCTTGGTCGGGGTCCGGGAGCAGTTCTTC
>-|-|TRBV29-1|TRBJ2-1
CSVVDPPATGYNEQFF
TGCAGCGTTGTCGATCCCCCAGCCACGGGCTACAATGAGCAGTTCTTC
>-|-|TRBV4-1|TRBJ1-6
CASSQDGAGNSPLHF
TGCGCCAGCAGCCAAGACGGGGCGGGGAATTCACCCCTCCACTTT
>-|-|TRBV7-2|TRBJ2-5
CASSSRVRVETQYF
TGTGCCAGCAGCTCCAGGGTGAGGGTGGAGACCCAGTACTTC
>-|-|TRBV30|TRBJ2-5
CAWNTGGETQYF
TGTGCCTGGAACACAGGTGGCGAGACCCAGTACTTC
>once|-|TRBV7-3|TRBJ2-1
CASSLNPGKNNEQFF
TGTGCCAGCAGCTTAAATCCCGGTAAGAACAATGAGCAGTTCTTC
>-|-|TRBV10-3|TRBJ1-1
CAIRNTGFDTEAFF
TGTGCCATCAGAAACACAGGGTTTGATACTGAAGCTTTCTTT
>-|-|TRBV11-1|TRBJ2-7
CASSLLMTPYEQYF
TGTGCCAGCAGCCTCCTGATGACTCCCTACGAGCAGTACTTC
>-|TRBD2|TRBV27|TRBJ2-7
CATRTSGPYEQYF
TGTGCCACCCGGACTAGCGGCCCCTACGAGCAGTACTTC
>once|-|TRBV2|TRBJ2-7
CASSEVRSGPLLF
TGTGCCAGCAGTGAAGTCAGGAGTGGTCCCTTGCTCTTC
>-|-|TRBV30|TRBJ1-2
CAWSVIQSYGYTF
TGTGCCTGGAGTGTTATCCAGTCATATGGCTACACCTTC
>-|-|TRBV5-1|TRBJ1-1
CASRFGEMNTEAFF
TGCGCCAGCAGATTTGGGGAAATGAACACTGAAGCTTTCTTT
>-|TRBD2|TRBV28|TRBJ2-7
CASRGLAGRNYEQYF
TGTGCCAGCAGGGGACTAGCGGGACGAAACTACGAGCAGTACTTC
>-|-|TRBV27|TRBJ1-1
CASSLWGSTEAFF
TGTGCCAGCAGTTTATGGGGTAGCACTGAAGCTTTCTTT
>-|-|TRBV5-5|TRBJ1-1
CASSYGARQNTEAFF
TGTGCCAGCAGCTACGGCGCAAGGCAAAACACTGAAGCTTTCTTT
>-|TRBD1|TRBV28|TRBJ2-2
CASLRQGTGELFF
TGTGCCAGCTTACGACAGGGAACCGGGGAGCTGTTTTTT
>few|TRBD1|TRBV5-1|TRBJ2-5
CASSLGQGAQETQYF
TGCGCCAGCAGCTTAGGACAGGGGGCTCAAGAGACCCAGTACTTC
>-|TRBD2|TRBV6-1|TRBJ2-1
CASSSGTSGYNEQFF
TGTGCCAGCAGTAGCGGGACTAGCGGCTACAATGAGCAGTTCTTC
>once|-|TRBV27|TRBJ1-2
CASSVFFGGGDYGYTF
TGTGCCAGCAGTGTTTTTTTTGGGGGCGGTGACTATGGCTACACCTTC
>-|-|TRBV5-4|TRBJ1-4
CASSPGQGREKLFF
TGTGCCAGCAGCCCCGGGCAGGGGAGAGAAAAACTGTTTTTT
>-|-|TRBV6-1|TRBJ1-1
CASSENLGGRMNTEAFF
TGTGCCAGCAGTGAAAATTTGGGGGGACGCATGAACACTGAAGCTTTCTTT
>-|-|TRBV6-1|TRBJ1-2
CASSESGAPIYGYTF
TGTGCCAGCAGTGAATCGGGGGCCCCGATCTATGGCTACACCTTC
>-|TRBD1|TRBV2|TRBJ1-2
CASSLQGANYGYTF
TGTGCCAGCAGTCTACAGGGGGCGAACTATGGCTACACCTTC
>-|TRBD2|TRBV7-9|TRBJ2-7
CASSLGTSGRAREQYF
TGTGCCAGCAGCTTAGGAACTAGCGGGAGGGCCCGGGAGCAGTACTTC